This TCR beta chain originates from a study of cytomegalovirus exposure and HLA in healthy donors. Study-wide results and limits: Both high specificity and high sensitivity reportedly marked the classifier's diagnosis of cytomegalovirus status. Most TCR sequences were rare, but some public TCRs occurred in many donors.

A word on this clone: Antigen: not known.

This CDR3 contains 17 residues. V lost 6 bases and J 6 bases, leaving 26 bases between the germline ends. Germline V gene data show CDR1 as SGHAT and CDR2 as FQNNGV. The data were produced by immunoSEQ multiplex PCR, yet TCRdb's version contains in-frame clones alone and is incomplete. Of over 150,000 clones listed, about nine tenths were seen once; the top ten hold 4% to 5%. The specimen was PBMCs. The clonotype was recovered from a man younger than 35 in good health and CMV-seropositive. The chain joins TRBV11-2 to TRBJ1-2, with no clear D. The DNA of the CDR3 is TGTGCCAGCAGGTCCCTTCGAAGAAAGGGCGGAGGGAATGGCTACACCTTC. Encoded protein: CASRSLRRKGGGNGYTF.